This T cell receptor beta chain stems from a study of blood T cell repertoires in COVID-19. Here immunoSEQ multiplex PCR was the method, and the copy in TCRdb shows in-frame clones only, minus some. This sample has under 250,000 clones; around 82% occur once, and the top ten carry less than 3.5%. Germline-derived CDR1 and CDR2 are ENHRY and SYGVKD. This CDR3 is 14 amino acids long. The J segment lost 2 bases and the V segment lost 4 bases, leaving 4 bases of the junction unmatched. This clonotype originated in a man aged 45 to 65 with active or convalescent COVID-19. The chain combines TRBV10-3 with TRBJ2-5; 7 bases map to TRBD2. Sequenced input: peripheral blood. The CDR3 spells CAISGGGVQETQYF. The CDR3 DNA reads as TGTGCCATCAGTGGTGGGGGGGTTCAAGAGACCCAGTACTTC.